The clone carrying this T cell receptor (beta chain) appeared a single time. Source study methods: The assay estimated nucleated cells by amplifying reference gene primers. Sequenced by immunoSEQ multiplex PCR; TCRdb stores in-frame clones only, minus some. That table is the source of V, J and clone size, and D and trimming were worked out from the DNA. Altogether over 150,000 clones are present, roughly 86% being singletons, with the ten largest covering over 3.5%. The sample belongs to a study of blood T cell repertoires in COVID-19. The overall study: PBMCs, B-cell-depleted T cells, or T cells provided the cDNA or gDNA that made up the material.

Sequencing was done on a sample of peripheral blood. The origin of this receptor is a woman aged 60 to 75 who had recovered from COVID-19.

This CDR3 reads CASVSGWRAPSYEQYF. In nucleotides, the CDR3 is TGTGCCAGCGTGTCTGGGTGGAGGGCCCCCTCCTACGAGCAGTACTTC. The chain employs TRBV7-8 and TRBJ2-7, with a weak D call TRBD2 (6 bases). The CDR3 runs to 16 residues. Trimming pared 8 bases from V and 0 bases from J, leaving 20 bases between. Germline CDR1 SGHVS, CDR2 FQNEAQ.